This TCR beta chain was found in a study of T cell changes during pregnancy in multiple sclerosis. Clones were read by immunoSEQ multiplex PCR, and TCRdb kept only the in-frame ones, dropping some. This sample has 70,000 to 100,000 clones, with roughly 93% found just once. CDR1 MGHRA and CDR2 YSYEKL come from the germline V gene. This CDR3 contains 13 residues. V was shortened by 4 bases and J by 7 bases, with 13 bases between the two germline ends. The source material was peripheral blood, sampled in the third trimester of pregnancy. This clonotype originated in a female donor with multiple sclerosis, enrolled in a pregnancy study. This chain links TRBV4-1 with TRBJ1-2; D may be TRBD1 (5 bases). CDR3 DNA: TGCGCCAGCAGCCTCATGGGGGGAACTGGCTACACCTTC. It yields the protein CASSLMGGTGYTF.